These 2 T cell receptor beta chains originate from one sample sequenced in a study of blood T cell repertoires in COVID-19. The table came from immunoSEQ multiplex PCR; TCRdb's copy has only in-frame clones and leaves some out. The sample lists a few hundred thousand clones; about 89% were seen once. Sequencing was carried out using PBMCs or T cells enriched from blood (not recorded which). Receptor source: a man aged 25-45 years who had recovered from COVID-19.

The V gene is TRBV2, the J gene TRBJ1-4; TRBD1 matches at 7 bases. This CDR3 is built from 14 residues. Unmatched junction bases numbered 9, after V lost 6 bases and J lost 8 bases. Germline V gene lookup returns CDR1 SNHLY and CDR2 FYNNEI. The CDR3 DNA reads as TGTGCCAGCAGGAGCTGGGACAGTCACGAAAAACTGTTTTTT. It translates to CASRSWDSHEKLFF.

This clone was detected once. The chain couples TRBV29-1 to TRBJ1-2; perhaps TRBD1 as D (5 bases). Germline V CDR1 and CDR2: SQVTM, ANQGSEA. This CDR3 has 11 amino acids. With 0 bases removed from V and 8 bases from J, the gap between germline ends came to 7 bases. CDR3 in DNA: TGCAGCGTTGAAGACAGGGTAGGCTACACCTTC. This sequence encodes CSVEDRVGYTF.